This T cell receptor beta chain was identified in a study of shared clonotypes between healthy human individuals. Study-wide findings and caveats: Approximately 5.4% of naive CD4 clonotypes were common to a few donors. Despite large depth, rarefaction showed incomplete sorted-subset sequencing.

Only CD45RO-negative cells positively selected for CCR7 counted as naive CD8 cells, so terminally differentiated effector memory CD45RA+ cells were excluded. In germline, CDR1 is SQVTM, CDR2 ANQGSEA. This CDR3 is 13 amino acids long. As regards this clone: The antigen remains unidentified.

The protocol was immunoSEQ multiplex PCR, while the TCRdb copy is restricted to in-frame clones and leaves out a portion. The table has around 580,000 clones, 95% to 98% seen once. The specimen sequenced was naive CD8+ T cells sorted from blood. This clonotype was obtained from a man aged 25 to 40 in good health. This chain connects TRBV29-1 to TRBJ2-2, with 10 bases lining up with TRBD1. The DNA of the CDR3 is TGCAGTACCGGGACAGGGGAGGCCGGGGAGCTGTTTTTT. Its protein is CSTGTGEAGELFF.